This TCR beta chain derives from a study of cytomegalovirus exposure and HLA in healthy donors. Study-wide background: Ancestry clustering placed roughly 86% of several hundred genotyped donors in the Caucasian-associated cluster. Study-wide results and limits: There were 150 to 200 TCR beta chains listed as cytomegalovirus-associated. TRBV6-2, TRBV6-3 and some other V segments were unresolvable in 87-base-pair reads. Certain sequence variants were highly shared and formed a cluster, and this cluster was likely a sequencing artifact.

With 60 Vbeta and 13 Jbeta primers, the PCR was carried out. Some clones are missing from TCRdb's copy, which holds only in-frame ones; the method was immunoSEQ multiplex PCR. This table holds 50,000 to 70,000 clones, 60% to 80% found once. This clone was seen a few times. Its antigen is not known. With 3 bases removed from V and 1 base from J, the gap between germline ends came to 20 bases. The CDR3 covers 17 residues. The germline gives CDR1 SGDLS, CDR2 YYNGEE. The chain combines TRBV9 with TRBJ2-7; no reliable D call. The clonotype originates from a female donor in good health and CMV-seronegative. Sequences were obtained from PBMCs. CDR3 DNA: TGTGCCAGCAGCGGAGATCCGTTCGAGACTCCTTCCTACGAGCAGTACTTC. Its protein product is CASSGDPFETPSYEQYF.